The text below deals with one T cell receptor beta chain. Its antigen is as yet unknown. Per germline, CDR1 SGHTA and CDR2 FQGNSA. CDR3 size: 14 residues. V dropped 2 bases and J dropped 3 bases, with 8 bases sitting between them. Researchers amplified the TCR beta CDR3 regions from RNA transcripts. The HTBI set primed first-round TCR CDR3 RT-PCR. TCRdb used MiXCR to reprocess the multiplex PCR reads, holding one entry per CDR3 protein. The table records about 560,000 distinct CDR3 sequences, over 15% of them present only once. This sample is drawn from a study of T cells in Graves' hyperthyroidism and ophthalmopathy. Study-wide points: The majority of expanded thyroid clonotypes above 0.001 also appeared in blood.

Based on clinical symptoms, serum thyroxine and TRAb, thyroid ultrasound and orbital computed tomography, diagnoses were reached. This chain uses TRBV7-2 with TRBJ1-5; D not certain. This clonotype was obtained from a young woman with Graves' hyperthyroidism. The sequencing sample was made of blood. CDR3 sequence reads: CASSLMAANQPQHF. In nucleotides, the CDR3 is TGTGCCAGCAGCTTAATGGCAGCCAATCAGCCCCAGCATTTT.